The 10 T cell receptor beta chains reported below all come from one sample, sequenced in a study of blood T cell repertoires in COVID-19. Using immunoSEQ multiplex PCR, the repertoire was profiled, and TCRdb retains in-frame clones only, with some absent. The sample consists of some 96,000 clones, roughly 84% of them appearing once. Sequenced material: peripheral blood. Source of these receptors: a human donor in a cohort sampled during active COVID-19.

V is TRBV10-3 and J is TRBJ1-6; no clear D gene. V lost 8 bases to trimming and J lost 0 bases, with 11 bases between them. The CDR3 is 15 residues long. Germline lookup yields CDR1 ENHRY and CDR2 SYGVKD. This CDR3 reads CAIATGSSYNSPLHF. Here the CDR3 DNA reads TGTGCCATCGCGACTGGGAGCTCCTATAATTCACCCCTCCACTTT.

The CDR3, as DNA: TGTGCCACCAGGAAGGCGGGGATGAACACTGAAGCTTTCTTT. Its protein is CATRKAGMNTEAFF. This chain uses TRBV15 with TRBJ1-1; no clear D gene. The CDR3 has 14 amino acids. The V gene lost 6 bases and the J gene lost 0 bases, with 11 bases spanning the gap. In germline, CDR1 is LNHNV, CDR2 YYDKDF (reference sequence).

The chain employs TRBV4-1 and TRBJ2-7, with 10 bases that match TRBD2. This CDR3 contains 14 residues. Per germline, CDR1 MGHRA and CDR2 YSYEKL. Losses at the gene ends were 5 bases for V and 3 bases for J; bases not matched to a gene: 4. CDR3 amino acids: CASSFASGSYEQYF. The CDR3 bases are TGCGCCAGCAGCTTCGCTAGCGGGAGCTACGAGCAGTACTTC.

This chain uses TRBV5-1 with TRBJ2-3; 13 bases fit TRBD2. CDR1 SGHRS and CDR2 YFSETQ come from the germline V gene. The V and J ends lost 4 bases and 6 bases, in that order; junction bases with no gene match: 5. The CDR3 is 15 residues long. CDR3 DNA sequence: TGCGCCAGCAGCAGGGGACTAGCGGGGCCCGATACGCAGTATTTT. It specifies CASSRGLAGPDTQYF.

This clone was found once. The chain carries TRBV6-2 or TRBV6-3 and TRBJ2-5; 11 bases fit TRBD2. Germline lookup yields CDR1 MNHEY and CDR2 SVGEGT. The CDR3 spans 16 residues. V dropped 1 base and J dropped 5; count of bases not matched to a gene: 6. Here the CDR3 DNA reads TGTGCCAGCAGTTACTATAGCGGGGGGGCCGAGGAGACCCAGTACTTC. This translates into CASSYYSGGAEETQYF.

V usage is TRBV7-2 and J usage is TRBJ1-4; D possibly corresponds to TRBD1 (6 bases). Trimming shortened V by 6 bases and J by 8 bases, and 19 bases separated the two germline ends. This CDR3 region has 15 residues. Germline lookup yields CDR1 SGHTA and CDR2 FQGNSA. The CDR3 sequence: CASRPPSGAGEKLFF. The CDR3 DNA follows: TGTGCCAGCAGACCCCCCTCAGGGGCTGGCGAAAAACTGTTTTTT.

The chain combines TRBV9 with TRBJ1-5; 7 bases match TRBD1. Germline lookup yields CDR1 SGDLS and CDR2 YYNGEE. Losses at the gene ends were 1 base for V and 2 bases for J; bases not matched to a gene: 15. The CDR3 has 19 residues. This CDR3 is CASSVPLGEQGPGNQPQHF. The CDR3 DNA reads as TGTGCCAGCAGCGTACCGCTAGGGGAACAGGGGCCCGGCAATCAGCCCCAGCATTTT.

The chain combines TRBV9 with TRBJ2-7; 10 bases line up with TRBD2. Germline V gene sequence: CDR1 SGDLS, CDR2 YYNGEE. With 3 bases clipped from V and 4 bases from J, the junction kept 10 bases outside the gene matches. The CDR3 is 16 residues long. The CDR3 coding sequence is TGTGCCAGCAGCGACCCACTAGCGGGAAATGAGTACGAGCAGTACTTC. This encodes CASSDPLAGNEYEQYF. Combining the CDR3 with reference TRBV9 and TRBJ2-7 gives the whole variable domain DSGVTQTPKHLITATGQRVTLRCSPRSGDLSVYWYQQSLDQGLQFLIQYYNGEERAKGNILERFSAQQFPDLHSELNLSSLELGDSALYFCASSDPLAGNEYEQYFGPGTRLTVT.

This chain uses TRBV15 with TRBJ2-7; 13 bases are a match to TRBD2. The CDR3 sequence is 15 residues long. CDR1 is LNHNV and CDR2 is YYDKDF in the germline V gene (reference sequence). Germline trimming cut 3 bases from V and 3 bases from J; bases unmatched to any gene: 2. The CDR3 here is CATSSGLAGVYEQYF. The CDR3 region has the DNA TGTGCCACCAGCAGCGGACTAGCGGGGGTCTACGAGCAGTACTTC. Full variable domain (remainder filled in from reference TRBV15 and TRBJ2-7): DAMVIQNPRYQVTQFGKPVTLSCSQTLNHNVMYWYQQKSSQAPKLLFHYYDKDFNNEADTPDNFQSRRPNTSFCFLDIRSPGLGDTAMYLCATSSGLAGVYEQYFGPGTRLTVT.

The chain carries TRBV5-6 and TRBJ1-4; 8 nucleotides line up with TRBD1. The CDR3 sequence is 16 residues long. V trimming: 4 bases; J trimming: 7 bases; junction bases outside the gene matches: 12. Germline assignment: CDR1 SGHDT and CDR2 YYEEEE. The CDR3 loop reads CASSGGQALGIEKLFF. Written as DNA, the CDR3 is TGTGCCAGCAGCGGGGGACAGGCCTTAGGTATTGAAAAACTGTTTTTT.